This T cell receptor (beta chain) was sequenced during a study of T cells in Graves' hyperthyroidism and ophthalmopathy. Study-level information: Peripheral blood specimens were obtained at initial diagnosis, prior to any treatment.

It was considered stable Graves' hyperthyroidism when ophthalmopathy did not progress within 18 months. Diagnostic decisions used clinical symptoms, serum thyroxine and TRAb, thyroid ultrasound and orbital computed tomography. Amplified TCR beta CDR3 regions came from RNA transcripts. When the TCR CDR3 underwent first-round RT-PCR, the HTBI primer set was used. TCRdb re-called the multiplex PCR reads with MiXCR, one entry per CDR3 protein. The sample contains around 760,000 distinct CDR3 sequences, approximately 40% of which appear only once. The CDR3 is 14 amino acids. Looked up from germline, CDR1 is MDHEN and CDR2 is SYDVKM. The V gene lost 6 bases and the J gene lost 6 bases, with 15 bases spanning the gap.

The V gene is TRBV28, the J gene TRBJ1-5, with D uncertain. The sequenced material came from blood. This clonotype was sampled from a woman between 40 and 50 years old with Graves' hyperthyroidism. The CDR3 region is CASRWWATTQPQHF. CDR3 nucleotides: TGTGCCAGCAGGTGGTGGGCCACAACTCAGCCCCAGCATTTT.